This T cell receptor (beta chain) stems from a study of T cell responses to AZD1222 COVID-19 vaccine. Produced via immunoSEQ multiplex PCR; TCRdb's table is partial and in-frame only. The data show around 130,000 clones, with roughly 93% seen just once and 5% to 6.5% held by the top ten. V dropped 4 bases and J dropped 2; count of bases not matched to a gene: 11. The CDR3 is made up of 17 amino acids. CDR1 is LNHDA and CDR2 is SQIVND in the germline V gene (reference sequence). The rearrangement links TRBV19 to TRBJ2-1, with TRBD2 matching over 7 bases. The source is an adult in good health. This sample comprised peripheral blood, obtained on day 0 of AZD1222 vaccination. CDR3 in DNA: TGTGCCAGTAGTAGAAGACAGACTAGCTTTCCCTACAATGAGCAGTTCTTC. Protein: CASSRRQTSFPYNEQFF.